This entry lists 4 T cell receptor beta chains sequenced from one sample in a study of T cell responses to AZD1222 COVID-19 vaccine. The repertoire was sequenced with immunoSEQ multiplex PCR; TCRdb's copy has only in-frame clones and lacks some. The data contain some 130,000 clones, roughly 92% of them singletons. Here the sequenced sample was peripheral blood, taken on day 0 of AZD1222 vaccination. Receptors were obtained from an adult in good health.

The CDR3 region is CASSRTANYGYTF. CDR3 sequence (DNA): TGTGCCAGCAGCCGAACAGCGAACTATGGCTACACCTTC. This chain links TRBV6-5 with TRBJ1-2, with D unclear. The germline gives CDR1 MNHEY, CDR2 SVGAGI. The CDR3 is 13 amino acids. V lost 6 bases and J lost 2, with 10 bases in between.

This CDR3 is CASSLGGTYWFF. The CDR3 DNA reads as TGTGCCAGCAGCTTGGGGGGGACTTATTGGTTCTTC. The chain employs TRBV5-6 and TRBJ2-1; the D gene is possibly TRBD2 (6 bases). The CDR3 covers 12 residues. Germline-derived CDR1 and CDR2 are SGHDT and YYEEEE. Trimming cost V 0 bases and J 15 bases, with 13 bases left between them.

This chain's CDR3 is CASTTTFVQNQPQHF. CDR3 bases: TGTGCCAGTACCACCACATTTGTACAAAATCAGCCCCAGCATTTT. The chain is built from TRBV19 and TRBJ1-5; D gene unclear. The length of the CDR3 is 15 residues. Trimming removed 7 bases at V and 4 bases at J, with 17 bases between. Germline V gene lookup returns CDR1 LNHDA and CDR2 SQIVND (reference sequence).

This clone was detected a few times. The rearrangement joins TRBV30 to TRBJ2-4, with D perhaps matching TRBD2 (5 bases). Deletions cut 0 bases from V and 8 bases from J, with 8 bases between. CDR3 length equals 12 residues. Germline lookup yields CDR1 GTSNPN and CDR2 SVGIG (reference sequence). CDR3 sequence reads: CAWSVGKDIQYF. CDR3 bases: TGTGCCTGGAGTGTCGGGAAGGACATTCAGTACTTC.